This entry concerns a single TCR beta chain. Its antigen is unknown. The data belong to a study of shared clonotypes between healthy human individuals. For the study at large: Each donor's CD4 naive and CD4 memory cells filled three plates apiece, CD8 naive two, and CD8 memory one. Study conclusions and caveats: Sample collection involved blood only; tissue repertoires are likely different. The low donor count limited represented genetic and exposure-history diversity.

The CDR3 totals 17 residues. Trimming shortened V by 4 bases and J by 1 base, and 17 bases separated the two germline ends. Germline CDR1 reads SGHVS; CDR2 reads FQNEAQ. Memory CD4+ cells were the fraction left after CD45RA+ naive selection. The protocol was immunoSEQ multiplex PCR, while the TCRdb copy is restricted to in-frame clones and leaves out a portion. The sample carries a few million clones, around 92% recorded once. Material for sequencing was naive CD4+ T cells from PBMCs. The sample's subset: CD45RA+ positively selected. The sequence was obtained from a man between 18 and 29 years old in good health. Some clones in this sample may be carry-over from other donors' samples. The V and J genes are TRBV7-8 and TRBJ2-1, with D perhaps TRBD2 (6 bases). CDR3 bases: TGTGCCAGCAGCTCAGTCGGTGACGGGAGATCCTACAATGAGCAGTTCTTC. It codes for CASSSVGDGRSYNEQFF. Drawing the rest from reference TRBV7-8 and TRBJ2-1, the complete variable domain is GAGVSQSPRYKVAKRGQDVALRCDPISGHVSLFWYQQALGQGPEFLTYFQNEAQLDKSGLPSDRFFAERPEGSVSTLKIQRTQQEDSAVYLCASSSVGDGRSYNEQFFGPGTRLTVL.